This T cell receptor beta chain was documented in a study of T cell responses to AZD1222 COVID-19 vaccine. General observations from the study: In a largely white British group with more females than males, clonal diversity was possibly underestimated.

Profiling relied on immunoSEQ multiplex PCR, and the TCRdb table lists in-frame clones only, not all of them. The sample carries about 140,000 clones, approximately 90% recorded once. This CDR3 has 17 residues. Per germline, CDR1 LGHNA and CDR2 YNFKEQ. With V trimmed by 4 bases and J by 1 base, 5 bases remained unmatched. Turning to this clone: Its antigen is currently unknown.

Sequencing was performed on peripheral blood, taken 28 days after the second AZD1222 dose. This chain connects TRBV4-2 to TRBJ2-6; 9 bases fit TRBD2. The receptor was derived from an adult who received the AZD1222 COVID-19 vaccine. The CDR3 loop is CASSRGLALSGANVLTF. Here the CDR3 DNA reads TGTGCCAGCAGCCGAGGACTAGCGCTTTCTGGGGCCAACGTCCTGACTTTC.